These 12 T cell receptor beta chains came from one sample sequenced in a study of PD-L1 blockade in urothelial cancer. Here immunoSEQ multiplex PCR was the method, and the copy in TCRdb shows in-frame clones only, minus some. The sample includes roughly 62,000 clones, over 75% seen only once; the top ten take 3.5% to 4.5%. The sample here was PBMCs, taken around atezolizumab (anti-PD-L1) treatment. The receptors here all came from a man between 65 and 85 years old with urothelial cancer.

This clone has only a few counts. The V call is TRBV27, the J call TRBJ2-2; TRBD1 agrees at 9 bases. Germline V gene sequence: CDR1 MNHEY, CDR2 SMNVEV (reference sequence). The CDR3 is made up of 18 amino acids. V dropped 6 bases and J dropped 4; count of bases not matched to a gene: 15. Written as DNA, the CDR3 is TGTGCCAGCAGCTGGGGTCCGGGACAGGGTGTACGCACCGGGGAGCTGTTTTTT. It translates to CASSWGPGQGVRTGELFF.

Note on this clone: This sample includes further DNA sequences coding for the same CDR3. V usage is TRBV5-1 and J usage is TRBJ2-3; no reliable D call. The V gene lost 1 base and the J gene lost 6 bases, with 6 bases spanning the gap. Per the germline V gene, CDR1 is SGHRS and CDR2 is YFSETQ. This CDR3 is 12 amino acids long. The CDR3 coding sequence is TGCGCCAGCAGCTTGAGAGGTGATACGCAGTATTTT. Encoded protein: CASSLRGDTQYF. Complete variable domain (other parts from reference TRBV5-1 and TRBJ2-3): KAGVTQTPRYLIKTRGQQVTLSCSPISGHRSVSWYQQTPGQGLQFLFEYFSETQRNKGNFPGRFSGRQFSNSRSEMNVSTLELGDSALYLCASSLRGDTQYFGPGTRLTVL.

This chain connects TRBV5-1 to TRBJ1-3, with 10 positions matching TRBD1. The CDR3 has 15 residues. V was clipped by 1 base and J by 7 bases; unmatched bases: 5. Germline values: CDR1 SGHRS, CDR2 YFSETQ. CDR3 residues: CASSLSPGQGNTIYF. CDR3 nucleotides: TGCGCCAGCAGCTTGAGTCCGGGACAGGGGAACACCATATATTTT.

The chain is built from TRBV7-9 and TRBJ2-7; possible D gene TRBD1, 5 bases. The CDR3 totals 14 residues. Germline CDR1 and CDR2: SEHNR and FQNEAQ (reference sequence). V lost 6 bases, J lost 4 bases, and 16 bases lay in between. The CDR3 DNA reads TGTGCCAGCAGACCTACAGGTGGGTCATACGAGCAGTACTTC. It translates to CASRPTGGSYEQYF.

V gene TRBV6-1 combines with J gene TRBJ1-4; no firm D call. Germline loops: CDR1 MNHNS, CDR2 SASEGT. There are 13 residues in the CDR3. Trimming removed 2 bases at V and 12 bases at J, with 13 bases between. The CDR3 protein is CASSEFWAVELFF. The CDR3 DNA follows: TGTGCCAGCAGTGAATTTTGGGCTGTGGAACTGTTTTTT.

V gene TRBV2 combines with J gene TRBJ2-1; D unclear. CDR1 and CDR2 (germline): SNHLY, FYNNEI. This CDR3 region has 13 residues. Trimming took 4 bases from V and 2 from J, leaving 6 bases between them. Written as DNA, the CDR3 is TGTGCCAGCAGTGGGCGGACCTACAATGAGCAGTTCTTC. Protein product: CASSGRTYNEQFF.

The chain couples TRBV11-3 to TRBJ2-1, with 13 bases that match TRBD2. The J segment lost 7 bases and the V segment lost 5 bases, leaving 5 bases of the junction unmatched. Per germline, CDR1 SGHNT and CDR2 YENEEA. The CDR3 totals 15 residues. Written as DNA, the CDR3 is TGTGCCAGCAGCCTCGGGACTAGCGGGACGAATGAGCAGTTCTTC. This encodes CASSLGTSGTNEQFF.

This clone was seen more than once but under ten times. The rearrangement joins TRBV29-1 to TRBJ1-2; D is unresolved. This CDR3 comprises 12 residues. Germline V gene sequence: CDR1 SQVTM, CDR2 ANQGSEA. The V end lost 1 base, the J end lost 4 bases, and 7 bases lay between the germline ends. The CDR3 loop reads CSVEGDIYGYTF. CDR3 bases: TGCAGCGTTGAAGGAGATATCTATGGCTACACCTTC.

This clone was seen a few times. The chain carries TRBV7-9 and TRBJ2-6; 8 bases are shared with TRBD1. Germline CDR1 and CDR2: SEHNR and FQNEAQ (reference sequence). V shed 6 bases, J shed 1 base, and the junction held 8 bases outside the gene matches. There are 17 residues in the CDR3. The CDR3: CASRPDRAHSGANVLTF. Written as DNA, the CDR3 is TGTGCCAGCAGGCCGGACAGGGCCCATTCTGGGGCCAACGTCCTGACTTTC.

The V and J genes are TRBV15 and TRBJ1-1; 9 bases are a match to TRBD1. Trimming cost V 3 bases and J 4 bases; bases outside gene matches: 3. The CDR3 contains 14 residues. From germline, CDR1 is LNHNV and CDR2 YYDKDF (reference sequence). This CDR3 reads CATSRDRGRTEAFF. DNA for the CDR3: TGTGCCACCAGCAGGGACAGGGGTCGCACTGAAGCTTTCTTT.

CDR3 sequence: CASSLLTGVANEQFF. The CDR3 nucleotides read TGTGCCAGCAGTTTATTGACGGGAGTGGCCAATGAGCAGTTCTTC. The V call is TRBV28, the J call TRBJ2-1; D is possibly TRBD2 (6 bases). CDR1 MDHEN and CDR2 SYDVKM come from the germline V gene. The ends were cut back, 1 base at V and 6 bases at J, with 13 bases in the middle. This CDR3 spans 15 amino acids.

The chain joins TRBV10-3 to TRBJ1-2, with 9 nucleotides matching TRBD1. Trimming removed 6 bases from V and 4 bases from J; junction bases left unmatched: 12. The CDR3 is made up of 16 amino acids. CDR1 ENHRY and CDR2 SYGVKD come from the germline V gene. This CDR3 reads CAISPDRGRQSYGYTF. The CDR3 nucleotides are TGTGCCATCAGCCCGGACAGGGGAAGACAGAGCTATGGCTACACCTTC.